The rows below give T cell receptor beta chains drawn from one sample of a study of T-cell memory formation after mild COVID-19. Via MiXCR, TCRdb re-called the 5' RACE reads, giving one row per CDR3 protein. The table includes around 300,000 distinct CDR3 sequences, roughly a fifth detected once. Sequenced: PBMCs or a T cell subset sorted from them (not recorded which). The receptors come from a man younger than 30 who had mild COVID-19 (a few samples of this study predate the infection). Cell type and time point are not known. Both conserved end residues are part of each CDR3. A D gene is named only where the DNA matches it firmly. Clone sizes are given selectively: once, few, many, or a class where the clone is expanded.

CDR3 protein	CDR3 DNA	D gene	J gene	clone size	V gene
CASSLQQGNTGELFF	TGCGCCAGCAGCTTGCAACAGGGAAACACCGGGGAGCTGTTTTTT	.	TRBJ2-2	few	TRBV4-1
CARGDTQYF	TGTGCCAGAGGGGATACGCAGTATTTT	.	TRBJ2-3	few	TRBV2
CASRQTLAKNIQYF	TGTGCCAGCCGGCAAACCTTAGCCAAAAACATTCAGTACTTC	.	TRBJ2-4	.	TRBV11-2
CSGSQRRVSTDTQYF	TGCAGCGGATCACAGCGCCGGGTTAGCACAGATACGCAGTATTTT	.	TRBJ2-3	few	TRBV29-1
CASSPSLGWNTEAFF	TGTGCCAGCAGTCCGTCCTTGGGGTGGAACACTGAAGCTTTCTTT	.	TRBJ1-1	once	TRBV27
CASSPPNLLTGELFF	TGTGCCAGCAGTCCTCCAAATTTACTTACCGGGGAGCTGTTTTTT	.	TRBJ2-2	.	TRBV6-2/TRBV6-3
CASSRIGATGELFF	TGCGCCAGCAGCCGAATTGGGGCCACCGGGGAGCTGTTTTTT	.	TRBJ2-2	.	TRBV4-1
CSALDRVGYGYTF	TGCAGCGCCCTGGACAGGGTAGGCTATGGCTACACCTTC	TRBD1	TRBJ1-2	.	TRBV29-1
CASSRADRGYGYTF	TGCGCCAGCAGCCGGGCGGACAGGGGCTATGGCTACACCTTC	TRBD1	TRBJ1-2	.	TRBV4-3
CSASTANQPQHF	TGCAGTGCTAGTACGGCTAATCAGCCCCAGCATTTT	.	TRBJ1-5	.	TRBV20-1
CATQATHNEQFF	TGTGCCACTCAAGCTACCCACAATGAGCAGTTCTTC	.	TRBJ2-1	few	TRBV24-1
CASSLTRYYEQYF	TGTGCCAGCAGTCTTACAAGATACTACGAGCAGTACTTC	.	TRBJ2-7	.	TRBV12-3/TRBV12-4
CSASGSTDTQYF	TGCAGTGCCTCTGGATCCACAGATACGCAGTATTTT	.	TRBJ2-3	.	TRBV20-1
CASSQGLAARETQYF	TGTGCCAGCAGCCAAGGCCTAGCGGCCAGGGAGACCCAGTACTTC	TRBD2	TRBJ2-5	.	TRBV4-2
CASSFGGPQPQHF	TGTGCCAGCAGCTTCGGGGGGCCTCAGCCCCAGCATTTT	.	TRBJ1-5	.	TRBV7-2
CSARDAGSNTGELFF	TGCAGTGCTAGAGATGCGGGGTCGAACACCGGGGAGCTGTTTTTT	.	TRBJ2-2	few	TRBV20-1
CSASYGGYRQFF	TGCAGTGCTAGTTACGGGGGGTATAGACAGTTCTTC	TRBD2	TRBJ2-1	many	TRBV20-1
CASSAPGQANTEAFF	TGTGCCAGCAGTGCCCCGGGACAGGCCAACACTGAAGCTTTCTTT	TRBD1	TRBJ1-1	.	TRBV12-3/TRBV12-4
CASSSQGFEQYF	TGTGCCAGCAGCTCACAGGGCTTCGAGCAGTACTTC	.	TRBJ2-7	.	TRBV7-9
CASSPRVGEKLFF	TGTGCCAGCAGCCCCAGGGTTGGTGAAAAACTGTTTTTT	.	TRBJ1-4	.	TRBV6-5
CASSLASGTEAFF	TGTGCCAGCAGTTTGGCCTCGGGGACTGAAGCTTTCTTT	.	TRBJ1-1	.	TRBV12-3/TRBV12-4
CASTWGPNTGELFF	TGCGCCAGCACATGGGGACCAAACACCGGGGAGCTGTTTTTT	.	TRBJ2-2	.	TRBV4-1
CAISEVGPTNEKLFF	TGTGCCATCAGTGAAGTCGGTCCAACTAATGAAAAACTGTTTTTT	.	TRBJ1-4	.	TRBV10-3
CASSYVLSGANVLTF	TGTGCCAGCAGTTACGTGCTCTCTGGGGCCAACGTCCTGACTTTC	.	TRBJ2-6	few	TRBV6-2/TRBV6-3
CSAAYGELFF	TGCAGTGCTGCCTATGGTGAACTGTTTTTT	.	TRBJ1-4	.	TRBV20-1
CASSYPGHNEQFF	TGTGCCAGCAGTTACCCAGGGCACAATGAGCAGTTCTTC	.	TRBJ2-1	many	TRBV6-5
CASSVWRGGNNEQFF	TGTGCCAGCAGTGTTTGGCGGGGGGGAAACAATGAGCAGTTCTTC	TRBD2	TRBJ2-1	.	TRBV2
CASSLAGVAFF	TGTGCCAGCAGCCTCGCAGGGGTAGCTTTCTTT	.	TRBJ1-1	few	TRBV14
CASSQVENSPLHF	TGTGCCAGCAGCCAAGTGGAGAATTCACCCCTCCACTTT	.	TRBJ1-6	.	TRBV4-2
CAISAPGGPETQYF	TGTGCCATCAGTGCACCCGGGGGCCCGGAGACCCAGTACTTC	.	TRBJ2-5	.	TRBV10-3
CASSPTARVYEQYF	TGTGCCAGCAGCCCGACAGCTAGGGTATACGAGCAGTACTTC	.	TRBJ2-7	.	TRBV5-5
CASSRDGFSNQPQHF	TGCGCCAGCAGCCGCGACGGTTTTAGCAATCAGCCCCAGCATTTT	.	TRBJ1-5	.	TRBV5-1
CASALSARWGDGELFF	TGTGCTAGTGCCCTATCCGCGAGGTGGGGGGACGGGGAGCTGTTTTTT	.	TRBJ2-2	.	TRBV12-5
CASSLAPGLEAFF	TGTGCCAGCAGCTTAGCGCCCGGACTTGAAGCTTTCTTT	.	TRBJ1-1	.	TRBV7-2
CSVEGPGRNTEAFF	TGCAGCGTTGAAGGCCCGGGAAGGAACACTGAAGCTTTCTTT	.	TRBJ1-1	.	TRBV29-1
CASRGQGHGYTF	TGTGCCAGCAGGGGACAGGGCCATGGCTACACCTTC	TRBD1	TRBJ1-2	few	TRBV2
CASSIDSVDTQYF	TGTGCCAGCAGTATCGACAGCGTGGATACGCAGTATTTT	.	TRBJ2-3	few	TRBV28
CASSTAIGREQAFF	TGTGCCAGCAGCACTGCAATTGGGCGGGAGCAGGCTTTCTTT	.	TRBJ1-1	few	TRBV5-4
CASSGIWDRGRNIQYF	TGTGCCAGCAGCGGGATTTGGGACAGGGGGAGGAACATTCAGTACTTC	TRBD1	TRBJ2-4	few	TRBV5-5
CASSVLGAPNTEAFF	TGCGCCAGCAGCGTTTTAGGGGCTCCGAACACTGAAGCTTTCTTT	.	TRBJ1-1	few	TRBV5-1
CASGQGGNSPLHF	TGTGCCAGCGGACAGGGCGGGAATTCACCCCTCCACTTT	TRBD1	TRBJ1-6	many	TRBV19
CASSPATGYNQPQHF	TGTGCCAGCTCACCAGCGACAGGGTACAATCAGCCCCAGCATTTT	TRBD1	TRBJ1-5	.	TRBV18
CASSLVAGMNTEAFF	TGTGCCAGCAGCTTAGTCGCGGGTATGAACACTGAAGCTTTCTTT	.	TRBJ1-1	.	TRBV7-2
CASSSAILESSYNEQFF	TGTGCCAGCAGTTCCGCAATACTGGAGAGCTCCTACAATGAGCAGTTCTTC	.	TRBJ2-1	few	TRBV6-2/TRBV6-3
CSAFPGTGRIANYGYTF	TGCAGTGCTTTCCCCGGGACAGGGCGGATTGCTAACTATGGCTACACCTTC	TRBD1	TRBJ1-2	.	TRBV20-1
CASTRQGLGELFF	TGTGCCAGCACTAGACAGGGTTTGGGGGAGCTGTTTTTT	TRBD1	TRBJ2-2	few	TRBV6-5
CASSYSGGSSGNTIYF	TGTGCCAGCAGTTACAGCGGCGGGAGCTCTGGAAACACCATATATTTT	.	TRBJ1-3	few	TRBV6-6
CASTLSRSADTQYF	TGTGCCAGCACCCTTTCCCGGTCCGCAGATACGCAGTATTTT	.	TRBJ2-3	few	TRBV11-1
CASRPQGAFGNTIYF	TGTGCCAGCAGACCACAGGGGGCTTTTGGAAACACCATATATTTT	TRBD1	TRBJ1-3	few	TRBV6-5
CASSRDPLWETQYF	TGTGCCAGCAGTCGGGACCCCTTATGGGAGACCCAGTACTTC	.	TRBJ2-5	few	TRBV6-5
CSVDDRRNTEAFF	TGCAGCGTTGACGACAGGAGGAACACTGAAGCTTTCTTT	.	TRBJ1-1	once	TRBV29-1
CASSPTSGGQDTQYF	TGTGCCAGCAGCCCGACTAGCGGGGGGCAGGATACGCAGTATTTT	TRBD2	TRBJ2-3	few	TRBV7-2
CASIFTDYGYTF	TGTGCCAGCATTTTTACAGACTATGGCTACACCTTC	.	TRBJ1-2	.	TRBV6-1
CSVEGWMNTEAFF	TGCAGCGTTGAAGGGTGGATGAACACTGAAGCTTTCTTT	.	TRBJ1-1	few	TRBV29-1
CASNPGDSPSGNTIYF	TGTGCCAGCAACCCCGGAGACAGTCCTTCTGGAAACACCATATATTTT	.	TRBJ1-3	few	TRBV6-2/TRBV6-3